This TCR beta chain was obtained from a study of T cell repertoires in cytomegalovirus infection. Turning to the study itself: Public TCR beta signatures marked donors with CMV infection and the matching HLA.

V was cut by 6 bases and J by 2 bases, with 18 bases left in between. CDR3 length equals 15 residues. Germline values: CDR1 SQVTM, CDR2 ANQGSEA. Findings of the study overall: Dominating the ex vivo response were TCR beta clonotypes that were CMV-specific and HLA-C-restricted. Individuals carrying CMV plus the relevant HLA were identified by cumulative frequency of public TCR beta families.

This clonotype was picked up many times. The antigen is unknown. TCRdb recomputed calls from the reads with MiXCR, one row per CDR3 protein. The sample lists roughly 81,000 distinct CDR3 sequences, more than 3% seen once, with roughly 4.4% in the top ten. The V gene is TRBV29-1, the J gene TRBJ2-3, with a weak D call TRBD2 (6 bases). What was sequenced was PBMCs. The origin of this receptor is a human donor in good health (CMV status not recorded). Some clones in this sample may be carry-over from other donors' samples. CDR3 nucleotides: TGCAGCGTAACCGGGACTTCGTCATTCACAGATACGCAGTATTTT. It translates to CSVTGTSSFTDTQYF.